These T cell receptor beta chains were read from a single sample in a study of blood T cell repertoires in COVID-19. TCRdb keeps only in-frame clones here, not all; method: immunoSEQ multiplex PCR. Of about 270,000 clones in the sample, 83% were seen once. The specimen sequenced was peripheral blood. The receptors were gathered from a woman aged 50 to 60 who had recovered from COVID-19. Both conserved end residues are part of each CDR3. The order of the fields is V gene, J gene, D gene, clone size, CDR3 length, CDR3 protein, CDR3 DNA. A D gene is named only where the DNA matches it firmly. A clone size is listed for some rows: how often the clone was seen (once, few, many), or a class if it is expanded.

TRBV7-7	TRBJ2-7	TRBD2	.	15	CASSPSTGLASEQYF	TGTGCCAGCAGCCCCAGTACGGGACTAGCCTCCGAGCAGTACTTC
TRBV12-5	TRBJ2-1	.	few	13	CASGFTGSREQFF	TGTGCTAGTGGTTTTACAGGGTCGCGGGAGCAGTTCTTC
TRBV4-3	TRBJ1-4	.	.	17	CASSEGGPGTTNEKLFF	TGCGCCAGCAGCGAGGGAGGACCGGGCACAACTAATGAAAAACTGTTTTTT
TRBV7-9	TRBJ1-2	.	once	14	CASSPPRQLYGYTF	TGTGCCAGCAGCCCCCCCCGACAGCTTTATGGCTACACCTTC
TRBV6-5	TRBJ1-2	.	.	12	CASSYATGGYTF	TGTGCCAGCAGTTATGCTACGGGGGGCTACACCTTC
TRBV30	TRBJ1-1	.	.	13	CAWSVTPGRGAFF	TGTGCCTGGAGTGTTACCCCAGGGCGCGGAGCTTTCTTT
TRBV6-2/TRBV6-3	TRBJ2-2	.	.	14	CASSPLGYTGELFF	TGTGCCAGCAGTCCCCTCGGGTACACCGGGGAGCTGTTTTTT
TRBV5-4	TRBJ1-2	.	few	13	CASSLRRNYGYTF	TGTGCCAGCAGCTTGCGGCGGAACTATGGCTACACCTTC
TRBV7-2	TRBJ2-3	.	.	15	CASSFWWPSTDTQYF	TGTGCCAGCAGCTTTTGGTGGCCTAGCACAGATACGCAGTATTTT
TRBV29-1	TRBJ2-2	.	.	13	CSGQGGYTGELFF	TGCAGCGGGCAAGGGGGATACACCGGGGAGCTGTTTTTT
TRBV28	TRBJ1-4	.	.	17	CASRTGSTIATNEKLFF	TGTGCCAGCAGGACGGGGTCCACAATCGCCACTAATGAAAAACTGTTTTTT
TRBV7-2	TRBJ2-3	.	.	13	CASSREPTNTQYF	TGTGCCAGCAGCCGGGAACCGACTAATACGCAGTATTTT
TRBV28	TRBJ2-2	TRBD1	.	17	CASSELPGTGGSGELFF	TGTGCCAGCAGTGAACTCCCGGGGACAGGGGGGAGCGGGGAGCTGTTTTTT
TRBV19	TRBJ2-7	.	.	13	CASSTGSGDEQYF	TGTGCCAGTAGTACGGGGTCAGGGGACGAGCAGTACTTC
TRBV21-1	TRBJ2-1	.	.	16	CASSKEARGPYNEQFF	TGTGCCAGCAGCAAAGAGGCCAGGGGACCCTACAATGAGCAGTTCTTC
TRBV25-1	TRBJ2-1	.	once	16	CASSAQGGQTYNEQFF	TGTGCCAGCAGTGCCCAGGGGGGACAGACCTACAATGAGCAGTTCTTC
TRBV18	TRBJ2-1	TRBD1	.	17	CASSPVGTALLYNEQFF	TGTGCCAGCTCACCAGTGGGGACAGCCTTACTCTACAATGAGCAGTTCTTC
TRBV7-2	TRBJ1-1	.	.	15	CASSLVGGVNTEAFF	TGTGCCAGCAGCTTAGTCGGTGGAGTTAACACTGAAGCTTTCTTT
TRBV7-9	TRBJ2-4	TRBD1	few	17	CASSYPTGGAAKNIQYF	TGTGCCAGCAGCTATCCGACAGGGGGCGCCGCCAAAAACATTCAGTACTTC
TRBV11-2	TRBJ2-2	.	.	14	CASSGPSRGGELFF	TGTGCCAGCTCTGGGCCCTCCCGGGGCGGGGAGCTGTTTTTT
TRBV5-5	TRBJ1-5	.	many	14	CASSLNPQTESQHF	TGTGCCAGCAGCTTGAATCCCCAGACAGAGAGTCAGCATTTT
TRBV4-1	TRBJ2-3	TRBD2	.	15	CASSQVSGEWGTQYF	TGCGCCAGCAGCCAAGTTAGCGGGGAGTGGGGTACGCAGTATTTT
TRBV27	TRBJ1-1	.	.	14	CASSLNLGGTEAFF	TGTGCCAGCAGTTTAAATCTGGGGGGTACTGAAGCTTTCTTT
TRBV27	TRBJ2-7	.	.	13	CASSLRYGGEQYF	TGTGCCAGCAGTTTACGCTATGGGGGGGAGCAGTACTTC
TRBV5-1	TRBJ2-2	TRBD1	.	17	CASSLATGQGGTGELFF	TGCGCCAGCAGCTTGGCGACGGGACAGGGTGGCACCGGGGAGCTGTTTTTT
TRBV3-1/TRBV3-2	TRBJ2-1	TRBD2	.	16	CASSQFLAGLKDEQFF	TGTGCCAGCAGCCAATTTCTAGCGGGGCTCAAGGATGAGCAGTTCTTC
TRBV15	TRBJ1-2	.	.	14	CATSRDLGRSGYTF	TGTGCCACCAGCAGAGACCTGGGCCGTAGTGGCTACACCTTC
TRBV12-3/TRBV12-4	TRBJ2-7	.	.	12	CASSKGSHEQYF	TGTGCCAGCAGCAAGGGGTCCCACGAGCAGTACTTC
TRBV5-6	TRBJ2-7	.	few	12	CASSLSGNEQYF	TGTGCCAGCAGCTTGTCAGGGAACGAGCAGTACTTC
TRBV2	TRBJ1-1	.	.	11	CASSLGGEAFF	TGTGCCAGCAGTCTAGGTGGAGAAGCTTTCTTT
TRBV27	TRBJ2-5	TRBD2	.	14	CASRALAGEETQYF	TGTGCCAGCAGGGCACTAGCGGGAGAAGAGACCCAGTACTTC
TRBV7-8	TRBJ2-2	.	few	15	CASSLVQGPTGELFF	TGTGCCAGCAGCTTAGTGCAGGGGCCCACCGGGGAGCTGTTTTTT